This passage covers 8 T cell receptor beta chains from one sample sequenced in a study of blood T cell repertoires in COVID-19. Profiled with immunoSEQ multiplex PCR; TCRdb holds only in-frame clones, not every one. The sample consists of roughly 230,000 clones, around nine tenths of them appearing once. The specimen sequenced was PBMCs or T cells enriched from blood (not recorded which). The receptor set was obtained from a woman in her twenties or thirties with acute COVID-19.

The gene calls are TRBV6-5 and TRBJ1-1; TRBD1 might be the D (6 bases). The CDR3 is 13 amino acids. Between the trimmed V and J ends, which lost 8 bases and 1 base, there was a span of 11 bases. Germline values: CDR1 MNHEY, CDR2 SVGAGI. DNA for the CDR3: TGTGCCAGCTTGGGACACCAGAACACTGAAGCTTTCTTT. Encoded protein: CASLGHQNTEAFF.

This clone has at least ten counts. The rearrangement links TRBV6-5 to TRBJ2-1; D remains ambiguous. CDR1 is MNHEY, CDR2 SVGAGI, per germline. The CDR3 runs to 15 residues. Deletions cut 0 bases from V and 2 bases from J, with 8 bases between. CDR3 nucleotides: TGTGCCAGCAGTTACTCATTAGAAACCTACAATGAGCAGTTCTTC. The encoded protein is CASSYSLETYNEQFF.

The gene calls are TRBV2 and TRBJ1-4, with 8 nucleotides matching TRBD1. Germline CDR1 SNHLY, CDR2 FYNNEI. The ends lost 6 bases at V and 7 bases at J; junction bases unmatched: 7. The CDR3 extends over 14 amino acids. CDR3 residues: CASRPGTGTEKLFF. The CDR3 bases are TGTGCCAGCAGGCCCGGGACAGGTACTGAAAAACTGTTTTTT.

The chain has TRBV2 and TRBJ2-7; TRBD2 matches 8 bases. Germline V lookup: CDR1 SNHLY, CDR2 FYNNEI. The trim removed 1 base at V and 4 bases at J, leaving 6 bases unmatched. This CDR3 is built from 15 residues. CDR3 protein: CASSEVGGDAYEQYF. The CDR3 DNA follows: TGTGCCAGCAGTGAAGTCGGGGGGGATGCGTACGAGCAGTACTTC.

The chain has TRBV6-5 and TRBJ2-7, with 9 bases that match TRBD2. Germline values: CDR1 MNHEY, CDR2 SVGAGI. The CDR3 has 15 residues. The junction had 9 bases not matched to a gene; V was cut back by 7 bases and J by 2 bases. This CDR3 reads CASIIIAGATYEQYF. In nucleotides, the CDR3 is TGTGCCAGCATTATTATAGCGGGGGCTACCTACGAGCAGTACTTC.

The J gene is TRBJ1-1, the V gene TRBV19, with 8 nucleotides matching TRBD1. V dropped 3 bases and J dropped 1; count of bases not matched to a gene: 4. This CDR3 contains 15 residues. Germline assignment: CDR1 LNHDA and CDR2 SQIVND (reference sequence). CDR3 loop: CASSMYGTGNTEAFF. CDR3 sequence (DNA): TGTGCCAGTAGTATGTATGGGACAGGGAACACTGAAGCTTTCTTT.

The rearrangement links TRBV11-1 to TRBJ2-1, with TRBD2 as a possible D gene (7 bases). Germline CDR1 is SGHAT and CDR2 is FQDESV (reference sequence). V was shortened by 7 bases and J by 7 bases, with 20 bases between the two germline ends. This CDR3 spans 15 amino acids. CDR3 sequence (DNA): TGTGCCAGCACCAAGAGGGGGGGGCGCGTTAATGAGCAGTTCTTC. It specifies CASTKRGGRVNEQFF. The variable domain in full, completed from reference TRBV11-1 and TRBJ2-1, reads EAEVAQSPRYKITEKSQAVAFWCDPISGHATLYWYRQILGQGPELLVQFQDESVVDDSQLPKDRFSAERLKGVDSTLKIQPAELGDSAMYLCASTKRGGRVNEQFFGPGTRLTVL.

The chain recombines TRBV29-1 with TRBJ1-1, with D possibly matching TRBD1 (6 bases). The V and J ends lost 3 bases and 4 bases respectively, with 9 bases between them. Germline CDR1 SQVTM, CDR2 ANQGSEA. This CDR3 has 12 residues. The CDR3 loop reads CSVDRGGTEAFF. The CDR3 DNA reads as TGCAGCGTTGATCGAGGGGGCACTGAAGCTTTCTTT.